Below, one T cell receptor (beta chain) is given with its context. Its specificity is unknown. These data belong to a study of cytomegalovirus exposure and HLA in healthy donors. Study-wide points: Across all donors, roughly uniform sequencing depth was an assumption of the presence/absence analyses.

The PCR ran on 60 Vbeta and 13 Jbeta primers. Generated by immunoSEQ multiplex PCR, the TCRdb table keeps only in-frame clones and is missing some. The sample holds 85,000 to 130,000 clones, around 75% seen once. The germline V gene encodes CDR1 SGDLS and CDR2 YYNGEE. The CDR3 loop spans 16 amino acids. V shed 3 bases and J 4 bases; nucleotides not matched to a gene: 10. The sample taken for sequencing was PBMCs. This sequence originates from a male donor in good health and CMV-seropositive. V is TRBV9 and J is TRBJ2-5; 9 nucleotides line up with TRBD1. CDR3 sequence reads: CASSASGTGHRETQYF. In DNA, the CDR3 is TGTGCCAGCAGCGCTTCCGGGACAGGGCATCGAGAGACCCAGTACTTC. The full variable domain, with the rest looked up from reference TRBV9 and TRBJ2-5, is DSGVTQTPKHLITATGQRVTLRCSPRSGDLSVYWYQQSLDQGLQFLIQYYNGEERAKGNILERFSAQQFPDLHSELNLSSLELGDSALYFCASSASGTGHRETQYFGPGTRLLVL.